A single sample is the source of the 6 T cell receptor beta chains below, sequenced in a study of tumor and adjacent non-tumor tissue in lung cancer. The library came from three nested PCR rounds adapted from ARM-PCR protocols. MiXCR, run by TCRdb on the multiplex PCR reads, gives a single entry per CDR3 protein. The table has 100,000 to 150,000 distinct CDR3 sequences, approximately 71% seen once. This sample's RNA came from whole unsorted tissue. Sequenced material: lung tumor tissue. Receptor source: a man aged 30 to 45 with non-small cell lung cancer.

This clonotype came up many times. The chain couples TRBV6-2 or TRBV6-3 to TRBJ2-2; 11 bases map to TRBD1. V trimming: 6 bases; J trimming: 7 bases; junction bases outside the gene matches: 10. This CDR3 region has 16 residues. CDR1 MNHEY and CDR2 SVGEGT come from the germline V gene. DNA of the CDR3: TGTGCCAGCAGGGATCCCGGGACAGGGGGAATCGGGGAGCTGTTTTTT. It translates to CASRDPGTGGIGELFF.

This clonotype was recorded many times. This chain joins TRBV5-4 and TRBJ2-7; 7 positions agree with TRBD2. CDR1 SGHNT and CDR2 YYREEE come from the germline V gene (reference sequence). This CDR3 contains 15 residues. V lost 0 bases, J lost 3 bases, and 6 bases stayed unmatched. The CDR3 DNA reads TGTGCCAGCAGCTTGGCGGGACTAACACGCTACGAGCAGTACTTC. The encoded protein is CASSLAGLTRYEQYF. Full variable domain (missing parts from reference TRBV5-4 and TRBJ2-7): ETGVTQSPTHLIKTRGQQVTLRCSSQSGHNTVSWYQQALGQGPQFIFQYYREEENGRGNFPPRFSGLQFPNYSSELNVNALELDDSALYLCASSLAGLTRYEQYFGPGTRLTVT.

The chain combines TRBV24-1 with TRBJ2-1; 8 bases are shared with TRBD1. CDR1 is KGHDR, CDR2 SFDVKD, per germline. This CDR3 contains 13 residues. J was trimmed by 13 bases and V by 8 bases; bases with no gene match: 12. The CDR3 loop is CATNEPGQGAQFF. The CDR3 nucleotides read TGTGCCACCAATGAACCCGGACAGGGAGCCCAGTTCTTC.

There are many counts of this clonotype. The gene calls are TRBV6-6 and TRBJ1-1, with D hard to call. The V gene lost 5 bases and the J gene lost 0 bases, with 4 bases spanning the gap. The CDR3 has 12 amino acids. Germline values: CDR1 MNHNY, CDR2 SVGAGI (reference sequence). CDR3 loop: CASSPLNTEAFF. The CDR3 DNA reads TGTGCCAGCAGTCCGTTGAACACTGAAGCTTTCTTT.

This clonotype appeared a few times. CDR3 coding DNA: TGTGCCAGCAGTCCATTTGACTGGGATACGCAGTATTTT. Translated, it gives CASSPFDWDTQYF. The chain employs TRBV2 and TRBJ2-3; the D is unclear. The germline CDR1 and CDR2 sequences are SNHLY and FYNNEI. This CDR3 has 13 residues. Trimming took off 5 bases at V and 6 bases at J, with 12 bases between the two ends.

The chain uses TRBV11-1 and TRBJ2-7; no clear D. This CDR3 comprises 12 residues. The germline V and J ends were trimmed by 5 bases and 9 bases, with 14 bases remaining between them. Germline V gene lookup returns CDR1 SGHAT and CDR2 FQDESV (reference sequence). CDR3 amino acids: CASSLVSHGQYF. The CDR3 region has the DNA TGTGCCAGCAGCCTAGTTTCCCACGGGCAGTACTTC. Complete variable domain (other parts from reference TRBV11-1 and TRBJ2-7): EAEVAQSPRYKITEKSQAVAFWCDPISGHATLYWYRQILGQGPELLVQFQDESVVDDSQLPKDRFSAERLKGVDSTLKIQPAELGDSAMYLCASSLVSHGQYFGPGTRLTVT.